Included here is one T cell receptor (beta chain) sequence, with context. The data belong to a study of identical twins. The V gene lost 0 bases and the J gene lost 6 bases, with 8 bases spanning the gap. The CDR3 consists of 14 residues. TCRdb re-analysed the 5' RACE reads in MiXCR, keeping a single row per CDR3 protein. The sample carries 600,000 to 700,000 distinct CDR3 sequences, around 20% recorded once. These data also formed part of another study, on T cells expressing NK-cell markers.

The sample taken for sequencing was PBMCs. The receptor was isolated from a woman under 30 in good health. This chain joins TRBV12-3 or TRBV12-4 and TRBJ2-2, with no clear D. CDR3 DNA: TGTGCCAGCAGTTTAGCCTACTCCCCCGGGGAGCTGTTTTTT. This sequence encodes CASSLAYSPGELFF.